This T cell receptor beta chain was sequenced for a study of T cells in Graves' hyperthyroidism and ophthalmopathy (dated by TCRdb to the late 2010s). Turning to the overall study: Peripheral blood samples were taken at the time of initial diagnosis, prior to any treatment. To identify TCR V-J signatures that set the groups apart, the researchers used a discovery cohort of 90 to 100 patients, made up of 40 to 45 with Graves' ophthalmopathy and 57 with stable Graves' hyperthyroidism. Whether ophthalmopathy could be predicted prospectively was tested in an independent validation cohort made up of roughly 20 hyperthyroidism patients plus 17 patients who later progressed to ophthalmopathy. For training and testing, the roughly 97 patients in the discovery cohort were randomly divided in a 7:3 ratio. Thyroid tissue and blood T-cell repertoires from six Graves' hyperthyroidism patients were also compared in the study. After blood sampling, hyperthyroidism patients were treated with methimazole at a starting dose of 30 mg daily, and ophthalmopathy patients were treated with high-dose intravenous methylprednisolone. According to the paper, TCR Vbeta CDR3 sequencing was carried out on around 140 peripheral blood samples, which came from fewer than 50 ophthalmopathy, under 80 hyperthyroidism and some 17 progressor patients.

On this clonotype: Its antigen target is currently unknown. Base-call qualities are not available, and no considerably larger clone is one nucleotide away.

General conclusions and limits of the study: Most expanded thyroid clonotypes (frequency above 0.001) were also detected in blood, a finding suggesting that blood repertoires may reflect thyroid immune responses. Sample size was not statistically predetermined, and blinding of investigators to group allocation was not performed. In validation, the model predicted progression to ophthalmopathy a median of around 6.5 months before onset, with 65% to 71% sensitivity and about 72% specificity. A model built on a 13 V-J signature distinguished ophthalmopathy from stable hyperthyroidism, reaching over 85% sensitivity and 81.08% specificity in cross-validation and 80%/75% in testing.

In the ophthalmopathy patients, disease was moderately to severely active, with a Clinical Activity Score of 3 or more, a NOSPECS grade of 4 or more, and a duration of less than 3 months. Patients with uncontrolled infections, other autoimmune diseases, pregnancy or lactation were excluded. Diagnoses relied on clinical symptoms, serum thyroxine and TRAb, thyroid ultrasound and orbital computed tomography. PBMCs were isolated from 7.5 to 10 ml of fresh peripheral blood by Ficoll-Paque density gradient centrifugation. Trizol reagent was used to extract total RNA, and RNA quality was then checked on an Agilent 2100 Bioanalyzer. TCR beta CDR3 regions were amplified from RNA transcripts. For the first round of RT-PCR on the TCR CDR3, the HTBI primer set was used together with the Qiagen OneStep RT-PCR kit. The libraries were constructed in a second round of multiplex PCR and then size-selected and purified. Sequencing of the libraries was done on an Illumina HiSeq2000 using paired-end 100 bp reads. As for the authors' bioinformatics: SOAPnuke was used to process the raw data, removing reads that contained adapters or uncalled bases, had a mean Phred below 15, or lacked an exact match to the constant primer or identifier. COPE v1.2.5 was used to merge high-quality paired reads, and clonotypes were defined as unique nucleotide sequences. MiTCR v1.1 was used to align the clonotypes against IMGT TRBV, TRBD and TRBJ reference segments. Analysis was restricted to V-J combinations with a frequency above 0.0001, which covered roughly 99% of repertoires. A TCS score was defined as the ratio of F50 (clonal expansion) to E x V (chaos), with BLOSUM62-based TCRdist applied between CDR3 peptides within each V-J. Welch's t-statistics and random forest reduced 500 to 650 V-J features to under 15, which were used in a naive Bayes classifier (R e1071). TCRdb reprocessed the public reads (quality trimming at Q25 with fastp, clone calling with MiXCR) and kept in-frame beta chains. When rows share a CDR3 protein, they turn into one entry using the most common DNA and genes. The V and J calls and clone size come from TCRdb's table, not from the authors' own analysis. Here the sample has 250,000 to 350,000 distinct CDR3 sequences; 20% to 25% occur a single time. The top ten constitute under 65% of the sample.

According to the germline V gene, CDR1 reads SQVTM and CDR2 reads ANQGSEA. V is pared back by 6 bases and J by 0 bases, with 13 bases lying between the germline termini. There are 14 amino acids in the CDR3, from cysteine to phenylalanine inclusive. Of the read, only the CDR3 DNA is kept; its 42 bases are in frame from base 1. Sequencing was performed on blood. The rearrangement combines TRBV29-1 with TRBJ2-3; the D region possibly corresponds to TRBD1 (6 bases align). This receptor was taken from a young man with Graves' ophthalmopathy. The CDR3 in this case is CSVPSGHSTDTQYF. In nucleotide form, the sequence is TGCAGCGTCCCCTCGGGACATAGCACAGATACGCAGTATTTT.